This is a list of T cell receptor beta chains from one sample in a study of blood T cell repertoires in COVID-19. The data were produced by immunoSEQ multiplex PCR, yet TCRdb's version contains in-frame clones alone and is incomplete. The sample records 12,000 or so clones, 70% to 75% being singletons. Specimen: peripheral blood. The receptors were sampled from a man in his 60s with COVID-19, enrolled during active disease. The CDR3 runs from the conserved cysteine through the conserved F or W. D genes are given only for firm matches. Where a row states a size, it is once, few, many or the class of an expanded clone; other rows omit it.

V,J,size,D,DNA,CDR3
TRBV11-3,TRBJ1-5,-,-,TGTGCCAGCAGCGCCCGGGGGGTTAATCAGCCCCAGCATTTT,CASSARGVNQPQHF
TRBV19,TRBJ1-1,-,-,TGTGCCAGTAGTACTCCAGGGTTATCTGAAGCTTTCTTT,CASSTPGLSEAFF
TRBV6-5,TRBJ2-5,-,TRBD2,TGTGCCAGCAGCCGATCTGCCAGCGGGGGAGAGACCCAGTACTTC,CASSRSASGGETQYF
TRBV27,TRBJ2-2,-,-,TGTGCCAGCAGTTTATTGATTGGCAGCGCCGGGGAGCTGTTTTTT,CASSLLIGSAGELFF
TRBV5-1,TRBJ1-1,-,TRBD1,TGCGCCAGCAGCTTGCTAGGGGGCGACACTGAAGCTTTCTTT,CASSLLGGDTEAFF
TRBV2,TRBJ1-2,-,-,TGTGCCAGCAGGGTAGTGTGGGAGGGCGCTAACTATGGCTACACCTTC,CASRVVWEGANYGYTF
TRBV7-8,TRBJ2-1,once,TRBD2,TGTGCCAGCAGCTCCCCGACTAGCGGCGCCTACAATGAGCAGTTCTTC,CASSSPTSGAYNEQFF
TRBV2,TRBJ2-7,once,-,TGTGCCAGCAGGGGGACACCCTCCTACGAGCAGTACTTC,CASRGTPSYEQYF
TRBV6-6,TRBJ2-1,-,-,TGTGCCAGCAGTTACTCGGTAGAGGCTTACAATGAGCAGTTCTTC,CASSYSVEAYNEQFF
TRBV2,TRBJ1-6,-,TRBD1,TGTGCCAGCAGAATGATCCCGGGACAGGGTGGTTCACCCCTCCACTTT,CASRMIPGQGGSPLHF
TRBV12-3/TRBV12-4,TRBJ2-1,-,-,TGTGCCAGCAGTTTACTAGTAGGGGTTGAGCAGTTCTTC,CASSLLVGVEQFF
TRBV11-2,TRBJ2-7,-,-,TGTGCCAGCAGCCGACAGGCGCTCTCCGAGCAGTACTTC,CASSRQALSEQYF
TRBV28,TRBJ1-5,-,TRBD1,TGTGCCAGCAGTTTGGCAGGGGGCCCACCCCAGCATTTT,CASSLAGGPPQHF
TRBV3-1/TRBV3-2,TRBJ2-7,-,TRBD1,TGTGCCAGCAGCTATTGGACAGGGCTCACCTACGAGCAGTACTTC,CASSYWTGLTYEQYF
TRBV13,TRBJ1-3,-,-,TGTGCCAGCAGCGTAAGCAGGGGAACCATATATTTT,CASSVSRGTIYF
TRBV11-2,TRBJ2-1,-,TRBD1,TGTGCCAGCAGCCCACCCCTCAGAACCCGGGACAGGGCCTACAATGAGCAGTTCTTC,CASSPPLRTRDRAYNEQFF
TRBV9,TRBJ2-1,-,TRBD2,TGTGCCAGCAGCGATGGACTAGCGCCTTACGATGAGCAGTTCTTC,CASSDGLAPYDEQFF
TRBV2,TRBJ1-1,-,-,TGTGCCAGCAGTGTGGATAGGGGCAACACTGAAGCTTTCTTT,CASSVDRGNTEAFF
TRBV19,TRBJ1-2,few,-,TGTGCCAGTAGTATAGATCGTGGCTACACCTTC,CASSIDRGYTF
TRBV6-5,TRBJ2-7,-,TRBD2,TGTGCCAGCAGTTACAATGGGGGGGTGTCCTACGAGCAGTACTTC,CASSYNGGVSYEQYF
TRBV27,TRBJ1-6,-,TRBD1,TGTGCCAGCAGCACGGACAGGGGAGGGTCACCCCTCCACTTT,CASSTDRGGSPLHF
TRBV3-1/TRBV3-2,TRBJ1-4,-,-,TGTGCCAGCAGCCAAGGAACGGCGGCGAGGGAAAAACTGTTTTTT,CASSQGTAAREKLFF
TRBV30,TRBJ1-1,-,TRBD1,TGTGCCTGGAGTGTCACCGGGACAGGGATTTGGTACACTGAAGCTTTCTTT,CAWSVTGTGIWYTEAFF
TRBV6-6,TRBJ1-5,few,TRBD1,TGTGCCAGCAGTCTATCCCCTCCGGGACAGAGTAGCAATCAGCCCCAGCATTTT,CASSLSPPGQSSNQPQHF
TRBV10-1,TRBJ1-4,-,-,TGCGCCAGCCCCCTCGGCACCGGCGGGGAAAAACTGTTTTTT,CASPLGTGGEKLFF
TRBV6-1,TRBJ2-3,few,TRBD1,TGTGCCAGCAGTGATCGGACAGGGGCCACAGATACGCAGTATTTT,CASSDRTGATDTQYF
TRBV2,TRBJ1-5,-,TRBD1,TGTGCCAGCAGTCTACAGGGGGCAGGTCAGCCCCAGCATTTT,CASSLQGAGQPQHF
TRBV6-5,TRBJ1-5,-,TRBD1,TGTGCCAGCAGCCTGAACCGGGACAGAAATCAGCCCCAGCATTTT,CASSLNRDRNQPQHF
TRBV18,TRBJ2-7,-,TRBD1,TGTGCCAGCTCACCTTCCGGGACAGGGGGCTACGAGCAGTACTTC,CASSPSGTGGYEQYF
TRBV6-5,TRBJ1-1,-,-,TGTGCCAGCAGGCTACAGGTGAACACTGAAGCTTTCTTT,CASRLQVNTEAFF
TRBV9,TRBJ2-3,-,-,TGTGCCAGCAGCGTATACGGGAGCACAGATACGCAGTATTTT,CASSVYGSTDTQYF
TRBV6-5,TRBJ2-1,-,-,TGTGCCAGCAGTTACTCCCGGAATGAGCAGTTCTTC,CASSYSRNEQFF
TRBV13,TRBJ2-5,once,TRBD2,TGTGCCAGCAGCTTTTACAGCGGGGGGCCTCAAGAGACCCAGTACTTC,CASSFYSGGPQETQYF
TRBV5-5,TRBJ2-1,-,TRBD2,TGTGCCAGCAGTTTCAAGACTAGCGGGGGGGCTGGCGAGCAGTTCTTC,CASSFKTSGGAGEQFF
TRBV18,TRBJ2-3,-,-,TGTGCCAGCTCACCTCCCGGGACCGGGAGACTAGTTATCACAGATACGCAGTATTTT,CASSPPGTGRLVITDTQYF
TRBV6-5,TRBJ1-6,-,-,TGTGCCAGCAGTTACTCCCCAGGGTTGGATTCACCCCTCCACTTT,CASSYSPGLDSPLHF
TRBV11-2,TRBJ2-3,once,-,TGTGCCAGCAGCCCGTGGACTATTCGCACAGATACGCAGTATTTT,CASSPWTIRTDTQYF
TRBV28,TRBJ1-2,few,-,TGTGCCAGCAGTTCCCAGAGGACCGACAGGCCGTATGGCTACACCTTC,CASSSQRTDRPYGYTF
TRBV5-1,TRBJ1-3,-,TRBD1,TGCGCCAGCAGCTTACAGGGGGCTGGTTCTGGAAACACCATATATTTT,CASSLQGAGSGNTIYF
TRBV18,TRBJ1-1,-,TRBD1,TGTGCCAGCTCACCAGGCGACAGGGACATGAACACTGAAGCTTTCTTT,CASSPGDRDMNTEAFF
TRBV4-3,TRBJ2-2,-,TRBD1,TGCGCCAGCAGCCAAGGGACAGGGGCCAGCACCTGGGAGCTGTTTTTT,CASSQGTGASTWELFF
TRBV5-5,TRBJ1-3,-,-,TGTGCCAGCAGCCCTGGGGGCGCAGGGGGAAACACCATATATTTT,CASSPGGAGGNTIYF
TRBV5-1,TRBJ2-1,once,-,TGCGCCAGCAGCCTTTACGCTGGGCGCTCCTACAATGAGCAGTTCTTC,CASSLYAGRSYNEQFF
TRBV18,TRBJ1-3,-,TRBD1,TGTGCCAGCTCAGGTGATCGACAGGGCTACGGAAACACCATATATTTT,CASSGDRQGYGNTIYF
TRBV7-2,TRBJ2-2,-,TRBD1,TGTGCCAGCAGCTTTTTCGGGACAGGGGGCACCGGGGAGCTGTTTTTT,CASSFFGTGGTGELFF
TRBV19,TRBJ2-3,-,-,TGTGCCAGTAGTATTCAGGGGTACCTAAGCGGATCCGATACGCAGTATTTT,CASSIQGYLSGSDTQYF
TRBV24-1,TRBJ1-5,medium-sized,TRBD1,TGTGCCACCAGTGAGTGGGACAGGACGGTAAATCAGCCCCAGCATTTT,CATSEWDRTVNQPQHF
TRBV24-1,TRBJ1-1,-,-,TGTGCCACCAGAGAGAGTATGAACACTGAAGCTTTCTTT,CATRESMNTEAFF
TRBV7-2,TRBJ1-1,-,-,TGTGCCAGCAGCTTCCCCACAAACACTGAAGCTTTCTTT,CASSFPTNTEAFF
TRBV28,TRBJ1-4,-,TRBD1,TGTGCCAGCAGTTTATACCGGGACAGGGTACGTGATGAAAAACTGTTTTTT,CASSLYRDRVRDEKLFF
TRBV18,TRBJ2-3,few,-,TGTGCCAGCTCACCACGCGGGACCGCTAGCACAGATACGCAGTATTTT,CASSPRGTASTDTQYF
TRBV5-1,TRBJ2-2,-,-,TGCGCCAGCAGCTTGGACGGCACCGGGGAGCTGTTTTTT,CASSLDGTGELFF
TRBV5-5,TRBJ2-1,-,-,TGTGCCAGCAGCTTGAAAGGGACACTCTCCTACAATGAGCAGTTCTTC,CASSLKGTLSYNEQFF
TRBV12-3/TRBV12-4,TRBJ2-1,-,-,TGTGCCAGCAGAATAGACAGCAACAATGAGCAGTTCTTC,CASRIDSNNEQFF